Below are 32 T cell receptor beta chains sequenced from a single sample in a study of shared clonotypes between healthy human individuals. Here immunoSEQ multiplex PCR was the method, and the copy in TCRdb shows in-frame clones only, minus some. The sample has around 2.5 million clones; 93% are singletons. The sample comprised naive CD4+ T cells from PBMCs. Noted subset: CD45RA+ positively selected. The receptor set was obtained from a man between 18 and 35 years old in good health. Some clones in this sample may be carry-over from other donors' samples.

Comments on this clone: This same CDR3 is encoded by further DNA sequences in the sample. Written as DNA, the CDR3 is TGTGCCAGCAGTGACAATCAGCCCCAGCATTTT. This translates into CASSDNQPQHF. The chain joins TRBV28 to TRBJ1-5; D ambiguous. Germline V gives CDR1 MDHEN, CDR2 SYDVKM. The CDR3 loop spans 11 amino acids. V was trimmed by 5 bases and J by 3 bases, leaving 2 bases between them.

This clone was counted once. The chain couples TRBV7-9 to TRBJ2-7, with D perhaps matching TRBD1 or TRBD2 (5 bases each). The V gene's germline CDR1 is SEHNR and CDR2 FQNEAQ (reference sequence). The CDR3 loop spans 14 amino acids. Trimming removed 2 bases from V and 6 bases from J, with 14 bases in between. In DNA form, the CDR3 reads TGTGCCAGCAGCTTACAAAGGGACCCCCCCGAGCAGTACTTC. Translation gives CASSLQRDPPEQYF.

The V call is TRBV6-6, the J call TRBJ2-3; 11 positions agree with TRBD1. The V gene's germline CDR1 is MNHNY and CDR2 SVGAGI (reference sequence). This CDR3 contains 15 residues. V shed 6 bases, J shed 2 bases, and the junction held 4 bases outside the gene matches. CDR3 protein: CASRDRGLVTDTQYF. CDR3 in DNA: TGTGCCAGCAGGGACAGGGGGCTTGTCACAGATACGCAGTATTTT.

The V gene is TRBV27, the J gene TRBJ2-2; 7 nucleotides agree with TRBD1. Trimming took 5 bases from V and 5 from J; bases not matched to a gene: 5. Per the germline V gene, CDR1 is MNHEY and CDR2 is SMNVEV (reference sequence). The CDR3 runs 14 residues. This CDR3 reads CASSTSQGTGELFF. Written as DNA, the CDR3 is TGTGCCAGCAGTACGTCACAGGGGACCGGGGAGCTGTTTTTT.

V gene TRBV7-8 combines with J gene TRBJ1-5; D is possibly TRBD1 (5 bases). Germline V gene lookup returns CDR1 SGHVS and CDR2 FQNEAQ. The CDR3 totals 14 residues. V lost 3 bases to trimming and J lost 9 bases, with 15 bases between them. This CDR3 is CASSLGGIRGPQHF. CDR3 nucleotide sequence: TGTGCCAGCAGCTTGGGGGGGATCAGAGGGCCCCAGCATTTT.

Of note for this clone: Distinct nucleotide sequences in the sample also encode this CDR3. V and J are TRBV7-9 and TRBJ1-4; unclear D gene. The CDR3 totals 15 residues. Trimming removed 0 bases from V and 0 bases from J, with 5 bases in between. In germline, CDR1 is SEHNR, CDR2 FQNEAQ (reference sequence). DNA for the CDR3: TGTGCCAGCAGCTTAGCGTCACCAACTAATGAAAAACTGTTTTTT. Its protein is CASSLASPTNEKLFF.

The V and J genes are TRBV5-1 and TRBJ2-1; D possibly uses TRBD1 or TRBD2 (6 bases each). This CDR3 is 15 amino acids long. The V end lost 1 base, the J end lost 7 bases, and 15 bases lay between the germline ends. Germline V gives CDR1 SGHRS, CDR2 YFSETQ. The CDR3 bases are TGCGCCAGCAGCTTGAGGGGGGAGTTGCGGAATGAGCAGTTCTTC. As protein: CASSLRGELRNEQFF.

V gene TRBV9 combines with J gene TRBJ2-1, with 9 nucleotides matching TRBD1. With 3 bases clipped from V and 7 bases from J, the junction kept 11 bases outside the gene matches. Germline V gene sequence: CDR1 SGDLS, CDR2 YYNGEE. This CDR3 is built from 16 residues. The CDR3 nucleotides read TGTGCCAGCAGCGCCTACTTGGGACAGGGATGGAATGAGCAGTTCTTC. Its translation: CASSAYLGQGWNEQFF.

This clone came up a few times. J is TRBJ1-1 and V is TRBV30; no firm D call. CDR1 and CDR2 (germline): GTSNPN, SVGIG (reference sequence). V was clipped by 0 bases and J by 8 bases, with 13 bases between them. CDR3 length: 13 residues. The CDR3 loop reads CAWSVQVGAEAFF. CDR3 coding DNA: TGTGCCTGGAGTGTACAAGTGGGCGCGGAAGCTTTCTTT.

J is TRBJ2-2 and V is TRBV18; 8 bases map to TRBD1. V lost 2 bases and J lost 4; bases outside the gene matches: 3. The germline V gene encodes CDR1 KGHSH and CDR2 LQKENI. The CDR3 totals 15 residues. The CDR3: CASSPFGTGTGELFF. The CDR3 DNA follows: TGTGCCAGCTCACCATTCGGGACAGGCACCGGGGAGCTGTTTTTT.

V is TRBV25-1 and J is TRBJ2-7; 7 positions agree with TRBD1. V was clipped by 7 bases and J by 2 bases; unmatched bases: 11. Germline V lookup: CDR1 MGHDK, CDR2 SYGVNS. The CDR3 is made up of 15 amino acids. The chain's CDR3 is CASMGFRDRTYEQYF. The CDR3 nucleotides read TGTGCCAGCATGGGATTCCGGGACAGAACCTACGAGCAGTACTTC.

J is TRBJ1-4 and V is TRBV19; unclear D gene. Trimming shortened V by 5 bases and J by 0 bases, and 7 bases separated the two germline ends. Germline V gene sequence: CDR1 LNHDA, CDR2 SQIVND (reference sequence). CDR3 length: 14 residues. The CDR3 protein is CASSPTSTNEKLFF. CDR3 in DNA: TGTGCCAGTAGTCCCACCTCAACTAATGAAAAACTGTTTTTT. The full variable domain, with the rest looked up from reference TRBV19 and TRBJ1-4, is DGGITQSPKYLFRKEGQNVTLSCEQNLNHDAMYWYRQDPGQGLRLIYYSQIVNDFQKGDIAEGYSVSREKKESFPLTVTSAQKNPTAFYLCASSPTSTNEKLFFGSGTQLSVL.

The chain carries TRBV9 and TRBJ1-3; no definite D call. CDR3 length equals 15 residues. Germline lookup yields CDR1 SGDLS and CDR2 YYNGEE. V lost 5 bases, J lost 4 bases, and 16 bases lay in between. This CDR3 is CASSLAAGFGNTIYF. DNA for the CDR3: TGTGCCAGCAGTCTAGCTGCGGGTTTCGGAAACACCATATATTTT.

Worth noting for this clone: The identical CDR3 is also encoded by other nucleotide sequences in the sample. V usage is TRBV28 and J usage is TRBJ1-1; D is unresolved. Germline V gene lookup returns CDR1 MDHEN and CDR2 SYDVKM. Trimming stripped 6 bases from V and 1 base from J, with 9 bases between. This CDR3 has 13 residues. CDR3: CASRPGGNTEAFF. The CDR3 region has the DNA TGTGCCAGCAGGCCAGGTGGGAACACTGAAGCTTTCTTT.

Note on this clone: This specimen includes other DNA sequences encoding the same CDR3. V and J are TRBV7-3 and TRBJ2-3; 9 nucleotides line up with TRBD1. With 6 bases clipped from V and 3 bases from J, the junction kept 4 bases outside the gene matches. This CDR3 has 14 residues. Germline V gives CDR1 SGHTA, CDR2 FQGTGA. Here the CDR3 reads CASSLGQGTDTQYF. The DNA for the CDR3 is TGTGCCAGCAGTCTCGGACAGGGGACAGATACGCAGTATTTT.

The J gene is TRBJ2-1, the V gene TRBV7-9; D remains ambiguous. In germline, CDR1 is SEHNR, CDR2 FQNEAQ (reference sequence). Trimming took off 5 bases at V and 2 bases at J, with 13 bases between the two ends. The CDR3 has 15 residues. CDR3 protein: CASSPLGVAYNEQFF. The CDR3 DNA follows: TGTGCCAGCAGCCCCTTAGGTGTAGCCTACAATGAGCAGTTCTTC. Combining the CDR3 with reference TRBV7-9 and TRBJ2-1 gives the whole variable domain DTGVSQNPRHKITKRGQNVTFRCDPISEHNRLYWYRQTLGQGPEFLTYFQNEAQLEKSRLLSDRFSAERPKGSFSTLEIQRTEQGDSAMYLCASSPLGVAYNEQFFGPGTRLTVL.

This chain connects TRBV5-4 to TRBJ2-5; 7 bases agree with TRBD1. This CDR3 contains 14 residues. The trim removed 2 bases at V and 1 base at J, leaving 2 bases unmatched. Germline V CDR1 and CDR2: SGHNT, YYREEE (reference sequence). The CDR3 sequence: CASSFRDSQETQYF. The CDR3 DNA reads as TGTGCCAGCAGCTTCCGGGACAGCCAAGAGACCCAGTACTTC.

The chain links TRBV18 to TRBJ1-5; D unresolved. This CDR3 has 14 amino acids. V shed 4 bases and J shed 3 bases, with 10 bases lying between them. Germline V gene lookup returns CDR1 KGHSH and CDR2 LQKENI. The CDR3 sequence: CASSLMTDNQPQHF. The DNA of the CDR3 is TGTGCCAGCTCACTCATGACGGACAATCAGCCCCAGCATTTT.

For this clone: Other DNA sequences from this sample encode an identical CDR3 as well. The chain carries TRBV18 and TRBJ2-7; D is uncertain. The germline gives CDR1 KGHSH, CDR2 LQKENI. V lost 3 bases and J 4 bases, leaving 10 bases between the germline ends. The CDR3 totals 13 residues. Here the CDR3 DNA reads TGTGCCAGCTCACCCTCGCGGCCGTACGAGCAGTACTTC. The encoded protein is CASSPSRPYEQYF. Filled out from reference TRBV18 and TRBJ2-7, the complete variable domain reads NAGVMQNPRHLVRRRGQEARLRCSPMKGHSHVYWYRQLPEEGLKFMVYLQKENIIDESGMPKERFSAEFPKEGPSILRIQQVVRGDSAAYFCASSPSRPYEQYFGPGTRLTVT.

As to this clone: Different DNA sequences within this sample yield the same CDR3. V is TRBV27 and J is TRBJ2-5; perhaps TRBD2 as D (6 bases). Germline values: CDR1 MNHEY, CDR2 SMNVEV (reference sequence). Deletions cut 3 bases from V and 5 bases from J, with 10 bases between. This CDR3 has 13 amino acids. The CDR3: CASSFRRGETQYF. Here the CDR3 DNA reads TGTGCCAGCAGTTTCCGCCGGGGGGAGACCCAGTACTTC.

The gene calls are TRBV28 and TRBJ1-4; no definite D call. The V end lost 1 base, the J end lost 7 bases, and 16 bases lay between the germline ends. The CDR3 is 16 amino acids. In germline, CDR1 is MDHEN, CDR2 SYDVKM. The CDR3 DNA follows: TGTGCCAGCAGTTTATTAATGGAGGGAGGGAGTGAAAAACTGTTTTTT. Translation gives CASSLLMEGGSEKLFF.

The chain uses TRBV6-6 and TRBJ2-7, with D possibly being TRBD1 (6 bases). Germline assignment: CDR1 MNHNY and CDR2 SVGAGI (reference sequence). CDR3 length: 14 amino acids. Trimming took off 2 bases at V and 0 bases at J, with 8 bases between the two ends. CDR3 bases: TGTGCCAGCAGTTACAGGGGGAGCTCCTACGAGCAGTACTTC. Translating it yields CASSYRGSSYEQYF.

The gene calls are TRBV28 and TRBJ2-3, with D perhaps assigned TRBD1 or TRBD2 (5 bases each). Germline CDR1 and CDR2: MDHEN and SYDVKM. This CDR3 comprises 15 residues. The V end was cut by 6 bases, the J end by 2 bases, with 15 bases between. The chain's CDR3 is CASSPRDGYTDTQYF. CDR3 in DNA: TGTGCCAGCAGCCCCCGGGACGGATACACAGATACGCAGTATTTT.

The gene calls are TRBV25-1 and TRBJ1-3; D is unresolved. Deletions cut 1 base from V and 0 bases from J, with 10 bases between. Germline CDR1 MGHDK, CDR2 SYGVNS. CDR3 size: 16 residues. CDR3 DNA sequence: TGTGCCAGCAGTGAATTCCAACTAAGCTCTGGAAACACCATATATTTT. The encoded protein is CASSEFQLSSGNTIYF.

The rearrangement joins TRBV7-2 to TRBJ1-4, with TRBD1 identical over 7 bases. The ends lost 5 bases at V and 0 bases at J; junction bases unmatched: 3. Germline V gives CDR1 SGHTA, CDR2 FQGNSA. The CDR3 has 15 residues. CDR3 sequence (DNA): TGTGCCAGCAGCCCCGGACAGGCAACTAATGAAAAACTGTTTTTT. It codes for CASSPGQATNEKLFF.

The chain carries TRBV27 and TRBJ1-1; TRBD1 is a possible D gene (6 bases). The CDR3 runs to 15 residues. The V gene lost 5 bases and the J gene lost 3 bases, with 16 bases spanning the gap. CDR1 and CDR2 (germline): MNHEY, SMNVEV (reference sequence). The CDR3 sequence is CASSPFGGPYTEAFF. In DNA, the CDR3 is TGTGCCAGCAGTCCGTTCGGGGGGCCATACACTGAAGCTTTCTTT.

The chain is built from TRBV5-1 and TRBJ2-5; D gene uncertain. Germline assignment: CDR1 SGHRS and CDR2 YFSETQ. The CDR3 contains 14 residues. V shed 0 bases and J shed 4 bases, with 10 bases lying between them. The CDR3 nucleotides read TGCGCCAGCAGCTTGGCCAAGGGCGGAGAGACCCAGTACTTC. Its translation: CASSLAKGGETQYF.

The chain recombines TRBV5-4 with TRBJ1-1; 8 bases align to TRBD1. V shed 4 bases, J shed 0 bases, and the junction held 5 bases outside the gene matches. Germline V lookup: CDR1 SGHNT, CDR2 YYREEE (reference sequence). The CDR3 covers 15 residues. CDR3 coding DNA: TGTGCCAGCAGCCCGCCGGGACAGGTGAACACTGAAGCTTTCTTT. Translating gives CASSPPGQVNTEAFF.

The chain joins TRBV7-8 to TRBJ1-1; D gene ambiguous. CDR1 is SGHVS and CDR2 is FQNEAQ in the germline V gene. The CDR3 sequence is 15 residues long. V was trimmed by 3 bases and J by 3 bases, leaving 14 bases between them. In DNA form, the CDR3 reads TGTGCCAGCAGCTTTTCACGTACCGGGGACACTGAAGCTTTCTTT. Amino acids: CASSFSRTGDTEAFF.

This chain connects TRBV7-8 to TRBJ1-6, with unresolved D. V gave up 1 base and J gave up 6 bases, with 10 bases separating them. The CDR3 contains 15 residues. From germline, CDR1 is SGHVS and CDR2 FQNEAQ. The CDR3 sequence: CASSLVRLTNSPLHF. The CDR3 coding sequence is TGTGCCAGCAGCTTAGTGAGACTGACTAATTCACCCCTCCACTTT.

This rearrangement joins TRBV11-2 to TRBJ1-2, with a tentative D call TRBD1 (5 bases). V was shortened by 5 bases and J by 5 bases, with 12 bases between the two germline ends. CDR3 length equals 13 residues. The germline V gene encodes CDR1 SGHAT and CDR2 FQNNGV. In DNA, the CDR3 is TGTGCCAGCAGCGTTGGACACCAATATGGCTACACCTTC. The encoded protein is CASSVGHQYGYTF.

The table lists this clone with a few counts. The chain recombines TRBV14 with TRBJ2-2, with 9 bases aligning to TRBD2. The V and J ends lost 2 bases and 4 bases, in that order; junction bases with no gene match: 2. Per germline, CDR1 SGHDN and CDR2 FVKESK. This CDR3 comprises 15 residues. The CDR3 is CASSQQLAGTGELFF. The CDR3 coding sequence is TGTGCCAGCAGCCAACAACTAGCGGGCACCGGGGAGCTGTTTTTT.